Reported below is one T cell receptor (beta chain). What it binds is not known. This record comes from a study of T cell responses to AZD1222 COVID-19 vaccine. Assay used: immunoSEQ multiplex PCR; TCRdb lists only in-frame clones, some missing. The table lists roughly 70,000 clones, about 80% of them singletons. Second-dose timings of about 4 or about 12 weeks were pooled. V trimming: 4 bases; J trimming: 6 bases; junction bases outside the gene matches: 11. Germline V CDR1 and CDR2: SGHTS, YDEGEE. This CDR3 region has 16 residues. Study-wide results and caveats: Spike-spanning, vaccine-associated CD4 TCRs were dominant at 160-218 and 743-854. Clonal diversity was possibly underestimated, and white British individuals and females predominated among donors. Epitopes outside B.1.351 and B.1.1.7 mutated regions reportedly drew nearly half of spike TCRs.

The origin of this receptor is an adult who received the AZD1222 COVID-19 vaccine. The source was peripheral blood, collected 28 days after the second AZD1222 dose. J is TRBJ2-3 and V is TRBV5-8, with 10 bases identical to TRBD1. CDR3 in DNA: TGTGCCAGCAGCCGAAAGACAGGGGGCCTGGGGGATACGCAGTATTTT. Translating gives CASSRKTGGLGDTQYF. The full variable domain, completed using reference TRBV5-8 and TRBJ2-3, is EAGVTQSPTHLIKTRGQQATLRCSPISGHTSVYWYQQALGLGLQFLLWYDEGEERNRGNFPPRFSGRQFPNYSSELNVNALELEDSALYLCASSRKTGGLGDTQYFGPGTRLTVL.